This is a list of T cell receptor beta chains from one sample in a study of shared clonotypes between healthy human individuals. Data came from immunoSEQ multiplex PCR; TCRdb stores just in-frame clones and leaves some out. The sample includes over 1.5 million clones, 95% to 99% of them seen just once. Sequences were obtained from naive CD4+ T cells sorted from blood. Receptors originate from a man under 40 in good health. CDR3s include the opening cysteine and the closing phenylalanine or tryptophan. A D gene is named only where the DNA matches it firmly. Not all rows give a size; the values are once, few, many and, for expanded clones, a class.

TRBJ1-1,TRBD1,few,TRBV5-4,CASSLADRATEAFF,TGTGCCAGCAGCTTGGCGGACAGGGCCACTGAAGCTTTCTTT
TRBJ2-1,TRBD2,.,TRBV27,CASSSSSGLQFRQFF,TGTGCCAGCAGTTCATCTAGCGGACTCCAGTTTCGGCAGTTCTTC
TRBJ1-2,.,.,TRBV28,CASSSLLTGHYGYTF,TGTGCCAGCAGTTCCCTTTTGACAGGACACTATGGCTACACCTTC
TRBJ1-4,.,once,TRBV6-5,CASSYSGGGEKLFF,TGTGCCAGCAGTTACTCCGGGGGCGGCGAAAAACTGTTTTTT
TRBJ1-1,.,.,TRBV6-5,CASSYVSRQGGTEAFF,TGTGCCAGCAGTTACGTTTCCCGGCAGGGAGGTACTGAAGCTTTCTTT
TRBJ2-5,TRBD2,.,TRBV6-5,CASSISGRVWETQYF,TGTGCCAGCAGCATTAGCGGGAGGGTGTGGGAGACCCAGTACTTC
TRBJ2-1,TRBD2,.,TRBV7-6,CASSLARLAGGSSYNEQFF,TGTGCCAGCAGCTTAGCGCGGCTAGCGGGAGGGAGCTCCTACAATGAGCAGTTCTTC
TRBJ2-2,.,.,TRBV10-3,CAARATGELFF,TGTGCCGCCCGAGCCACCGGGGAGCTGTTTTTT
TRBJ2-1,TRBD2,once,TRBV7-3,CASSLLSSSGRSNEQFF,TGTGCCAGCAGCTTATTGTCTTCTAGCGGGAGGTCTAATGAGCAGTTCTTC
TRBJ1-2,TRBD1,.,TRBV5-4,CASSLGQGTNYGYTF,TGTGCCAGCAGCCTAGGACAGGGGACAAACTATGGCTACACCTTC
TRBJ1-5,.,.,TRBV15,CATSRESRQPQHF,TGTGCCACCAGCAGAGAGTCACGGCAGCCCCAGCATTTT
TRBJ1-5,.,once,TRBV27,CASSLSTGAFNQPQHF,TGTGCCAGCAGTTTATCTACGGGGGCCTTCAATCAGCCCCAGCATTTT
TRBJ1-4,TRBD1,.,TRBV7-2,CASSEGQGNEKLFF,TGTGCCAGCAGCGAGGGACAGGGAAATGAAAAACTGTTTTTT
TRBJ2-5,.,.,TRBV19,CASNRVLSETQYF,TGTGCCAGTAATCGGGTCCTCTCAGAGACCCAGTACTTC
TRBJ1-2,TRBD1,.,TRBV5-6,CASSPDRVYGYTF,TGTGCCAGCAGCCCGGACAGGGTCTATGGCTACACCTTC
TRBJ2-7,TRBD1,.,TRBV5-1,CASSLNRGPSYEQYF,TGCGCCAGCAGCTTAAACAGGGGGCCATCCTACGAGCAGTACTTC
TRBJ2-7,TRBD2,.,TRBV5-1,CASSLVAGLGSYEQYF,TGCGCCAGCAGCTTGGTGGCGGGACTAGGCTCCTACGAGCAGTACTTC
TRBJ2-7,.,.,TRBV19,CASRGDHGGTYEQYF,TGTGCCAGTAGGGGGGACCATGGGGGTACCTACGAGCAGTACTTC
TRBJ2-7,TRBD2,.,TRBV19,CASSPSWPSGSSYEQYF,TGTGCCAGTAGTCCGTCGTGGCCTAGCGGGAGCTCCTACGAGCAGTACTTC
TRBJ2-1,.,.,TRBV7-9,CASSTILEGLNNEQFF,TGTGCCAGCAGCACTATTTTAGAAGGATTAAACAATGAGCAGTTCTTC
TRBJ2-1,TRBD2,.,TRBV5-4,CASSLEVVAGRGSEQFF,TGTGCCAGCAGCTTGGAGGTAGTAGCGGGAAGAGGAAGTGAGCAGTTCTTC
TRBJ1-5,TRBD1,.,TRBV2,CASKGGQNNQPQHF,TGTGCCAGCAAGGGGGGACAGAACAATCAGCCCCAGCATTTT
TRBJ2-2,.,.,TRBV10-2,CASSYWEPGELFF,TGCGCCAGCAGTTATTGGGAGCCCGGGGAGCTGTTTTTT
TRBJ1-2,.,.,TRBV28,CASSFRVVSRGIYGYTF,TGTGCCAGCAGTTTCCGGGTGGTATCCCGCGGAATCTATGGCTACACCTTC
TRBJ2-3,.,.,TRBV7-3,CASSLRASGGTDTQYF,TGTGCCAGCAGCTTAAGGGCCAGCGGAGGCACAGATACGCAGTATTTT
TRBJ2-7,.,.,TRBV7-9,CASSSLVIPREQYF,TGTGCCAGCAGCTCCTTAGTAATCCCCAGGGAGCAGTACTTC
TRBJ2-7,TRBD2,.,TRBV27,CASSPLAGGAYEQYF,TGTGCCAGCAGTCCTCTTGCGGGAGGGGCCTACGAGCAGTACTTC
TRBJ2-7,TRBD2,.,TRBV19,CASSSRSGSGSEQYF,TGTGCCAGTAGTAGTCGGAGCGGGAGCGGCAGCGAGCAGTACTTC
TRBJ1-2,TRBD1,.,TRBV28,CASSQAGTGDYGYTF,TGTGCCAGCAGTCAGGCCGGGACAGGGGATTATGGCTACACCTTC
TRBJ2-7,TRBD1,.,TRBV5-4,CASSQGQTGGWEQYF,TGTGCCAGCAGCCAGGGCCAGACAGGGGGTTGGGAGCAGTACTTC
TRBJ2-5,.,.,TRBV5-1,CASNGGPGETQYF,TGCGCCAGCAATGGGGGGCCGGGAGAGACCCAGTACTTC
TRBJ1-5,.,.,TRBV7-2,CASSHQGTNQPQHF,TGTGCCAGCAGTCACCAGGGGACCAATCAGCCCCAGCATTTT
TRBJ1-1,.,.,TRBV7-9,CASSPQNTEAFF,TGTGCCAGCAGCCCTCAGAACACTGAAGCTTTCTTT
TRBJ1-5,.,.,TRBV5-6,CASSSYHLRLGANQPQHF,TGTGCCAGCAGCTCCTACCACCTGAGGCTGGGGGCCAATCAGCCCCAGCATTTT
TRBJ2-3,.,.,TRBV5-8,CASSLGPPLDTQYF,TGTGCCAGCAGCCTAGGGCCTCCCCTTGATACGCAGTATTTT
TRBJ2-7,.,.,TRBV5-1,CASATSQGSYEQYF,TGCGCCAGCGCTACATCACAGGGTTCCTACGAGCAGTACTTC
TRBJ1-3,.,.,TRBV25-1,CASSPPWGLSGNTIYF,TGTGCCAGCAGCCCACCATGGGGACTCTCTGGAAACACCATATATTTT
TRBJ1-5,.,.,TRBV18,CASSPGEPGRVQPQHF,TGTGCCAGCTCACCTGGGGAACCGGGTCGGGTTCAGCCCCAGCATTTT
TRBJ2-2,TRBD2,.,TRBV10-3,CAISESTGGPTGELFF,TGTGCCATCAGTGAGTCGACGGGAGGGCCGACCGGGGAGCTGTTTTTT
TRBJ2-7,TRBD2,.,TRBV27,CASSSPGTSGRTEQYF,TGTGCCAGCAGTTCCCCCGGGACTAGCGGGAGAACCGAGCAGTACTTC
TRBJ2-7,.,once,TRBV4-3,CASSQGRQRGEQYF,TGCGCCAGCAGTCAAGGCAGACAGAGGGGCGAGCAGTACTTC
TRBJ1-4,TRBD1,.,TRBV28,CASIRRDRAGEKLFF,TGTGCCAGCATCCGACGGGACAGGGCGGGGGAAAAACTGTTTTTT
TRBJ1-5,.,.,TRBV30,CAWESGVHQPQHF,TGTGCCTGGGAATCCGGGGTCCATCAGCCCCAGCATTTT
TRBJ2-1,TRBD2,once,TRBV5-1,CASSLTSGPYNEQFF,TGCGCCAGCAGCTTGACTAGCGGGCCCTACAATGAGCAGTTCTTC
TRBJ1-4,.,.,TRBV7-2,CASSLARGLDKLFF,TGTGCCAGCAGCTTAGCCAGGGGATTGGATAAACTGTTTTTT
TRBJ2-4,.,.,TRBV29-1,CSAPGHSGKNIQYF,TGCAGCGCCCCGGGACACTCGGGAAAAAACATTCAGTACTTC
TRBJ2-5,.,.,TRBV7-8,CASSQKFPDLWETQYF,TGTGCCAGCAGCCAGAAATTTCCGGATTTATGGGAGACCCAGTACTTC
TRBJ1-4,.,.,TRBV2,CASSDGKLFF,TGTGCCAGCAGTGACGGAAAACTGTTTTTT
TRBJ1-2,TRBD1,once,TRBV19,CASRAAGGSANGYTF,TGTGCCAGTAGGGCGGCAGGGGGCAGTGCAAATGGCTACACCTTC
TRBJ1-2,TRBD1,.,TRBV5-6,CASSFVDRNYGYTF,TGTGCCAGCAGTTTCGTGGACAGGAACTATGGCTACACCTTC
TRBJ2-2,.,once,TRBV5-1,CASSLDRISMRGGELFF,TGCGCCAGCAGCTTGGACAGGATCTCAATGAGGGGCGGGGAGCTGTTTTTT
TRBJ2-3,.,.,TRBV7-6,CASSSAGRDTQYF,TGTGCCAGCAGCTCCGCGGGACGAGATACGCAGTATTTT
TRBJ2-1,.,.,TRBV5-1,CASSLVQMSYNEQFF,TGCGCCAGCAGCTTGGTACAGATGTCCTACAATGAGCAGTTCTTC
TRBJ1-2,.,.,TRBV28,CASSLGPNYGYTF,TGTGCCAGCAGTTTAGGTCCTAACTATGGCTACACCTTC